A single sample is the source of the 14 T cell receptor beta chains below, sequenced in a study of T-cell reconstitution after alpha-beta-depleted transplantation in children. Unique molecular identifiers were used to barcode this TCRbeta library. TCRdb called the PCR reads again in MiXCR, with one record for every CDR3 protein. The repertoire holds some 830,000 distinct CDR3 sequences, with roughly 16% as singletons. Sequencing used PBMCs, mostly from graft donor cells, obtained 360 days after TCRalphabeta/CD19-depleted stem cell transplant. The origin of the receptors is a male patient younger than 18 who had a stem cell transplant for acute lymphoblastic leukemia, so the T cells may come from the graft donor.

V is TRBV12-3 or TRBV12-4 and J is TRBJ2-2; a weak D match, TRBD2 (6 bases). Between the trimmed V and J ends, which lost 3 bases and 6 bases, there was a span of 14 bases. CDR3 length equals 15 residues. Written as DNA, the CDR3 is TGTGCCAGCAGTTTTAGCGGAATTTACGCCGGGGAGCTGTTTTTT. Its translation is CASSFSGIYAGELFF.

V gene TRBV12-5 combines with J gene TRBJ2-3, with 7 positions matching TRBD2. V lost 5 bases and J lost 0; bases outside the gene matches: 5. The CDR3 length is 15 residues. Germline CDR1 LGHNT, CDR2 FRNRAP. The CDR3, as DNA: TGTGCTAGTGGTACCGGACTAGGCAGCACAGATACGCAGTATTTT. It is translated as CASGTGLGSTDTQYF.

Only a few counts were recorded for this clonotype. This chain connects TRBV5-1 to TRBJ2-3; no clear D gene. Germline V CDR1 and CDR2: SGHRS, YFSETQ. CDR3 length: 12 residues. Trimming took off 5 bases at V and 5 bases at J, with 9 bases between the two ends. CDR3 bases: TGCGCCAGCAGTTTTTCCAGAGATACGCAGTATTTT. Translation gives CASSFSRDTQYF.

V and J are TRBV20-1 and TRBJ2-7; no definite D call. Germline CDR1 and CDR2: DFQATT and SNEGSKA (reference sequence). V shed 2 bases and J shed 4 bases, with 6 bases lying between them. The CDR3 runs to 11 residues. Here the CDR3 reads CSARRLYEQYF. CDR3 bases: TGCAGTGCTAGACGTTTATACGAGCAGTACTTC.

A few counts support this clonotype. A junction boundary mismatches the germline segment, possibly from a read error. V is TRBV7-9 and J is TRBJ2-7; no clear D gene. Germline V gene sequence: CDR1 SEHNR, CDR2 FQNEAQ (reference sequence). This CDR3 spans 16 amino acids. CDR3 sequence reads: CASSLVPGQPASTKIF. Written as DNA, the CDR3 is TGTGCCAGCAGCTTAGTGCCCGGTCAGCCGGCCTCCACGAAAATCTTC. The whole variable domain, remainder taken from reference TRBV7-9 and TRBJ2-7, is DTGVSQNPRHKITKRGQNVTFRCDPISEHNRLYWYRQTLGQGPEFLTYFQNEAQLEKSRLLSDRFSAERPKGSFSTLEIQRTEQGDSAMYLCASSLVPGQPASTKIFGPGTRLTVT.

This chain links TRBV2 with TRBJ2-1; 14 bases map to TRBD2. The length of the CDR3 is 19 residues. J gave up 10 bases and V 11 bases, and 25 bases lay outside the gene matches. Germline V lookup: CDR1 SNHLY, CDR2 FYNNEI. As DNA, the CDR3 is TGTGCCCGCTGCGGGAGAGGGACTAGCGGGAGTGGGGTGCCTCCGGAGCAGTTCTTC. Its translation: CARCGRGTSGSGVPPEQFF.

The CDR3 loop reads CSVVTSGSVYEQFF. The CDR3 nucleotides read TGCAGCGTAGTGACTAGCGGGAGTGTCTATGAGCAGTTCTTC. The rearrangement links TRBV29-1 to TRBJ2-1; 12 bases align to TRBD2. Unmatched junction bases numbered 8, after V lost 6 bases and J lost 8 bases. Germline loops: CDR1 SQVTM, CDR2 ANQGSEA. CDR3 size: 14 residues.

This chain links TRBV12-3 or TRBV12-4 with TRBJ1-5; the match to TRBD1 covers 7 bases. The CDR3 runs 13 residues. Trimming cost V 2 bases and J 8 bases; bases outside gene matches: 3. DNA of the CDR3: TGTGCCAGCAGTTTAAGGGGGCAGGAGCCCCAGCATTTT. Its protein product is CASSLRGQEPQHF.

This clonotype turned up a few times. The rearrangement uses TRBV5-1 and TRBJ2-7; D uncertain. The CDR3 has 15 residues. Trimming pared 3 bases from V and 0 bases from J, leaving 13 bases between. Germline assignment: CDR1 SGHRS and CDR2 YFSETQ. For the CDR3, the DNA is TGCGCCAGCAGCTACCTCCGGTCGAACTCCTACGAGCAGTACTTC. As protein: CASSYLRSNSYEQYF.

This clonotype came up many times. The CDR3 nucleotides read TGTGCCAGCAGTTCCCGCCGGCCAGCTAGCACAGATACGCAGTATTTT. Translating gives CASSSRRPASTDTQYF. This chain links TRBV12-3 or TRBV12-4 with TRBJ2-3; no clear D. This CDR3 contains 16 residues. V was clipped by 4 bases and J by 0 bases, with 14 bases between them.

This clonotype was counted only a few times. The V and J genes are TRBV5-1 and TRBJ1-1, with D unresolved. The CDR3 loop spans 14 amino acids. Trimming left V 6 bases short and J 7 bases short, with 19 bases between. Germline V gives CDR1 SGHRS, CDR2 YFSETQ. The CDR3 here is CASNFEVPKSEAFF. The CDR3 DNA sequence: TGCGCCAGCAACTTCGAAGTACCTAAGAGTGAAGCTTTCTTT.

V gene TRBV7-9 combines with J gene TRBJ1-5; D gene ambiguous. Germline CDR1 reads SEHNR; CDR2 reads FQNEAQ (reference sequence). The germline V and J ends were trimmed by 6 bases and 6 bases, with 21 bases remaining between them. The CDR3 sequence is 16 residues long. The CDR3 sequence is CASRAKGREAPQPQHF. The CDR3 nucleotides read TGTGCCAGCAGAGCCAAGGGTAGGGAGGCGCCTCAGCCCCAGCATTTT.

This clonotype was seen many times. The chain employs TRBV15 and TRBJ2-2; 11 bases are a match to TRBD1. The CDR3 length is 20 residues. The germline V gene encodes CDR1 LNHNV and CDR2 YYDKDF (reference sequence). J gave up 3 bases and V 3 bases, and 15 bases lay outside the gene matches. The CDR3 is CATSRDAMGGQGAYTGELFF. CDR3 coding DNA: TGTGCCACCAGCAGGGATGCCATGGGCGGACAGGGGGCTTACACCGGGGAGCTGTTTTTT.

The chain has TRBV30 and TRBJ2-1, with 10 bases lining up with TRBD2. This CDR3 is 14 amino acids long. Trimming removed 3 bases from V and 6 bases from J; junction bases left unmatched: 5. Germline CDR1 is GTSNPN and CDR2 is SVGIG (reference sequence). This CDR3 is CAWRAGGYSNEQFF. In DNA form, the CDR3 reads TGTGCCTGGAGAGCGGGAGGGTATAGCAATGAGCAGTTCTTC.